This T cell receptor beta chain emerged from a study of shared T cell receptors in the human thymus. The CDR3 is made up of 15 amino acids. V lost 0 bases and J lost 6; bases outside the gene matches: 4. Germline-derived CDR1 and CDR2 are MRHNA and SNTAGT. Measured with immunoSEQ multiplex PCR; TCRdb has only the in-frame clones, and not every one. Found here are more than 550,000 clones, about 87% of them singletons; the top ten hold 0.0094%. The sample also formed part of further work on human thymus T cells.

Specimen: thymocytes. The chain recombines TRBV6-4 with TRBJ2-1; 8 bases line up with TRBD2. The clonotype comes from a boy less than two years old with a congenital heart defect. The CDR3 coding sequence is TGTGCCAGCAGTGACTCCGGGGGGGACTTCAATGAGCAGTTCTTC. As protein: CASSDSGGDFNEQFF.